This paragraph reports one T cell receptor (beta chain). Its antigen is as yet unknown. These data belong to a study of blood T cells in healthy people across ages. About the research overall: T cells yielded about one barcoded beta molecule per two cells through template switching. Study-level results: Aged donors had fewer naive CD4+ cells and lower diversity than long-lived donors.

Total RNA was extracted at no less than 6 micrograms per sample. The V gene's germline CDR1 is SGHVS and CDR2 FQNEAQ. This CDR3 is built from 16 residues. V was trimmed by 4 bases and J by 14 bases, leaving 27 bases between them. A J-beta primer mix and a sample-barcoded 5' primer were used in a second PCR of about 7 to 11 cycles. All samples yielded 2.5 million or more CDR3-containing paired-end reads. In TCRdb, the 5' RACE reads were re-called with MiXCR into one record per CDR3 protein. The data contain around 900,000 distinct CDR3 sequences, roughly half of them singletons. The rearrangement joins TRBV7-8 to TRBJ2-4; weak D call: TRBD2 (6 bases). Sequenced sample: blood. The receptor was derived from a woman in her sixties in good health. The CDR3 DNA reads as TGTGCCAGCAGCTCCAGATGGGACGGGGGTAGGCAGGTCAAGTACTTC. Translating it yields CASSSRWDGGRQVKYF. Together with reference TRBV7-8 and TRBJ2-4, the CDR3 gives the full variable domain: GAGVSQSPRYKVAKRGQDVALRCDPISGHVSLFWYQQALGQGPEFLTYFQNEAQLDKSGLPSDRFFAERPEGSVSTLKIQRTQQEDSAVYLCASSSRWDGGRQVKYFGAGTRLSVL.